This is a list of T cell receptor beta chains from one sample in a study of Ad26.COV2.S vaccination and SARS-CoV-2 variants. Clones were sequenced by immunoSEQ multiplex PCR, and TCRdb holds only the in-frame ones, with some missing. The table has 300,000 to 350,000 clones, approximately 90% seen once. The sequencing here drew on peripheral blood, taken in a trial of Ad26.COV2.S vaccine versus placebo. These TCRs come from a person aged 18-60 years who received the Ad26.COV2.S COVID-19 vaccine or a placebo. CDR3s include the opening cysteine and the closing phenylalanine or tryptophan. D genes are given only for firm matches. The size field is filled for only some rows; it gives once, few, many or a size class.

cdr3_nt: TGTGCCAGCAGTGACAGCCCTGCCCCTAGCACAGATACGCAGTATTTT
cdr3_aa: CASSDSPAPSTDTQYF
d_call: NA
v_call: TRBV6-4
clone_size: NA
j_call: TRBJ2-3

cdr3_nt: TGTGCCAGCAGTCTAGGACAGGGCAATAGCTATGGCTACACCTTC
cdr3_aa: CASSLGQGNSYGYTF
d_call: TRBD1
v_call: TRBV6-6
clone_size: NA
j_call: TRBJ1-2

cdr3_nt: TGTGCCAGCACTCCCCAGGGAGCTAGGTACGAGCAGTACTTC
cdr3_aa: CASTPQGARYEQYF
d_call: NA
v_call: TRBV6-6
clone_size: NA
j_call: TRBJ2-7

cdr3_nt: TGTGCCAGCACCGCGGGGATCTATGGCTACACCTTC
cdr3_aa: CASTAGIYGYTF
d_call: NA
v_call: TRBV28
clone_size: NA
j_call: TRBJ1-2

cdr3_nt: TGTGCCAGCAGTGGGGGAGGCGAGCAGTACTTC
cdr3_aa: CASSGGGEQYF
d_call: NA
v_call: TRBV2
clone_size: NA
j_call: TRBJ2-7

cdr3_nt: TGCGCCAGCAGTGAGTTCGGATTCTATGGCTACACCTTC
cdr3_aa: CASSEFGFYGYTF
d_call: NA
v_call: TRBV10-1
clone_size: NA
j_call: TRBJ1-2

cdr3_nt: TGTGCCAGCAGCGAGTTACCAGACGGGGACACTGAAGCTTTCTTT
cdr3_aa: CASSELPDGDTEAFF
d_call: NA
v_call: TRBV9
clone_size: once
j_call: TRBJ1-1

cdr3_nt: TGCAGCGTTAAGACAGGGGGGTCTAATGAAAAACTGTTTTTT
cdr3_aa: CSVKTGGSNEKLFF
d_call: TRBD1
v_call: TRBV29-1
clone_size: NA
j_call: TRBJ1-4

cdr3_nt: TGTGCCAGCAACCGGGAGGGGGATAAACTGTTTTTT
cdr3_aa: CASNREGDKLFF
d_call: NA
v_call: TRBV28
clone_size: NA
j_call: TRBJ1-4

cdr3_nt: TGTGCCAACTTAGGGACATCGGGCAATCAGCCCCAGCATTTT
cdr3_aa: CANLGTSGNQPQHF
d_call: NA
v_call: TRBV9
clone_size: NA
j_call: TRBJ1-5

cdr3_nt: TGTGCCAGCAGCTTTATTACTAGCACAGATACGCAGTATTTT
cdr3_aa: CASSFITSTDTQYF
d_call: NA
v_call: TRBV3-1/TRBV3-2
clone_size: NA
j_call: TRBJ2-3

cdr3_nt: TGTGCCTGGAGCCGGACGGCGAACACTGAAGCTTTCTTT
cdr3_aa: CAWSRTANTEAFF
d_call: NA
v_call: TRBV30
clone_size: NA
j_call: TRBJ1-1

cdr3_nt: TGTGCCAGCAGCCCTCAGGTTCCAAACACTGAAGCTTTCTTT
cdr3_aa: CASSPQVPNTEAFF
d_call: NA
v_call: TRBV7-2
clone_size: NA
j_call: TRBJ1-1

cdr3_nt: TGTGCCAGTAGTATAACCATTAGCTCCTACGAGCAGTACTTC
cdr3_aa: CASSITISSYEQYF
d_call: NA
v_call: TRBV19
clone_size: NA
j_call: TRBJ2-7

cdr3_nt: TGTGCCAGCAGTTTAGGGGGGAGACAGGGTGAGACCCAGTACTTC
cdr3_aa: CASSLGGRQGETQYF
d_call: NA
v_call: TRBV5-4
clone_size: NA
j_call: TRBJ2-5

cdr3_nt: TGTGCCAGCATCCAAGGACTTCCTGGACAGTTCGGTTCCTACGAGCAGTACTTC
cdr3_aa: CASIQGLPGQFGSYEQYF
d_call: NA
v_call: TRBV11-2
clone_size: NA
j_call: TRBJ2-7

cdr3_nt: TGTGCCAGCAGTGATGTCACAGCCACTATGAACACTGAAGCTTTCTTT
cdr3_aa: CASSDVTATMNTEAFF
d_call: NA
v_call: TRBV6-1
clone_size: NA
j_call: TRBJ1-1

cdr3_nt: TGTGCCAGCTCCAGGGATAGCAATCAGCCCCAGCATTTT
cdr3_aa: CASSRDSNQPQHF
d_call: NA
v_call: TRBV9
clone_size: once
j_call: TRBJ1-5

cdr3_nt: TGTGCTAGCAGCTTAGCACCGGTTTGGGATTATAATTCACCCCTCCACTTT
cdr3_aa: CASSLAPVWDYNSPLHF
d_call: NA
v_call: TRBV7-7
clone_size: once
j_call: TRBJ1-6

cdr3_nt: TGTGCCAGCAGCTTACGTTTCGGGACAAAGTTTACTGAAGCTTTCTTT
cdr3_aa: CASSLRFGTKFTEAFF
d_call: NA
v_call: TRBV11-2
clone_size: many
j_call: TRBJ1-1

cdr3_nt: TGCAGTGCTAGTGATGGGCAGGGGTTCAATCAGCCCCAGCATTTT
cdr3_aa: CSASDGQGFNQPQHF
d_call: NA
v_call: TRBV20-1
clone_size: NA
j_call: TRBJ1-5

cdr3_nt: TGCGCCAGCAGGTTGACGGACTCTGGGGCCAACGTCCTGACTTTC
cdr3_aa: CASRLTDSGANVLTF
d_call: NA
v_call: TRBV5-1
clone_size: NA
j_call: TRBJ2-6

cdr3_nt: TGTGCCAGCAGTCCTGAAGCTTTCTTT
cdr3_aa: CASSPEAFF
d_call: NA
v_call: TRBV27
clone_size: NA
j_call: TRBJ1-1

cdr3_nt: TGTGCCAGCAGCCAAATGACAGGGGGCATCTATGGCTACACCTTC
cdr3_aa: CASSQMTGGIYGYTF
d_call: TRBD1
v_call: TRBV6-2/TRBV6-3
clone_size: NA
j_call: TRBJ1-2

cdr3_nt: TGTGCCAGCAGCTGGGGCAGGGATGGCTACACCTTC
cdr3_aa: CASSWGRDGYTF
d_call: NA
v_call: TRBV5-8
clone_size: NA
j_call: TRBJ1-2

cdr3_nt: TGTGCCAGCAGTACCGGGACAGACTATGGCTACACCTTC
cdr3_aa: CASSTGTDYGYTF
d_call: TRBD1
v_call: TRBV12-3/TRBV12-4
clone_size: once
j_call: TRBJ1-2

cdr3_nt: TGTGCCAGCAGCCAAGACGGGTTCGCTTTCTTT
cdr3_aa: CASSQDGFAFF
d_call: NA
v_call: TRBV14
clone_size: NA
j_call: TRBJ1-1

cdr3_nt: TGTGCCAGCAGCTTGTGGGAAAATCAGCCCCAGCATTTT
cdr3_aa: CASSLWENQPQHF
d_call: NA
v_call: TRBV7-9
clone_size: NA
j_call: TRBJ1-5

cdr3_nt: TGTGCCAGTAGTGTTTCTACAGCGACGGGAGGCTACACCTTC
cdr3_aa: CASSVSTATGGYTF
d_call: NA
v_call: TRBV19
clone_size: NA
j_call: TRBJ1-2

cdr3_nt: TGTGCCAGCAGCGGTAGGGGGGGAGAAAACATTCAGTACTTC
cdr3_aa: CASSGRGGENIQYF
d_call: NA
v_call: TRBV7-8
clone_size: NA
j_call: TRBJ2-4

cdr3_nt: TGTGCCAGCAAAGAGGTCGAAGAGCAGTACTTC
cdr3_aa: CASKEVEEQYF
d_call: NA
v_call: TRBV2
clone_size: NA
j_call: TRBJ2-7

cdr3_nt: TGTGCCAGTAGTATTCGGGGGGTAGAGGATGAAAAACTGTTTTTT
cdr3_aa: CASSIRGVEDEKLFF
d_call: NA
v_call: TRBV19
clone_size: NA
j_call: TRBJ1-4

cdr3_nt: TGTGCCAGCAGCCTCGGACTAGCGGGGGGGTCCCAGTACTTC
cdr3_aa: CASSLGLAGGSQYF
d_call: TRBD2
v_call: TRBV7-2
clone_size: few
j_call: TRBJ2-5

cdr3_nt: TGTGCCAGCAGTTTGAACAGACACTATGGCTACACCTTC
cdr3_aa: CASSLNRHYGYTF
d_call: NA
v_call: TRBV28
clone_size: NA
j_call: TRBJ1-2

cdr3_nt: TGTGCCAGCCGGGGCCGTGGGGTGAACCACACAGATACGCAGTATTTT
cdr3_aa: CASRGRGVNHTDTQYF
d_call: NA
v_call: TRBV5-5
clone_size: NA
j_call: TRBJ2-3

cdr3_nt: TGTGCCAGCAGTTTTGGCTACCTTAATGAGCAGTTCTTC
cdr3_aa: CASSFGYLNEQFF
d_call: NA
v_call: TRBV27
clone_size: NA
j_call: TRBJ2-1

cdr3_nt: TGTGCCAGCAGTTTATGGGTGCTGGGCACCGGGGAGCTGTTTTTT
cdr3_aa: CASSLWVLGTGELFF
d_call: NA
v_call: TRBV28
clone_size: once
j_call: TRBJ2-2

cdr3_nt: TGTGCCAGTAAGTATAAAGGGACAGCTACCTACAATGAGCAGTTCTTC
cdr3_aa: CASKYKGTATYNEQFF
d_call: TRBD1
v_call: TRBV19
clone_size: NA
j_call: TRBJ2-1

cdr3_nt: TGCAGCGTTGCAACAGGGGCGGGAGAGACCCAGTACTTC
cdr3_aa: CSVATGAGETQYF
d_call: TRBD1
v_call: TRBV29-1
clone_size: NA
j_call: TRBJ2-5

cdr3_nt: TGTGCCAGCAGCCGCGACAGGAACACTGAAGCTTTCTTT
cdr3_aa: CASSRDRNTEAFF
d_call: NA
v_call: TRBV7-8
clone_size: NA
j_call: TRBJ1-1

cdr3_nt: TGTGCCAGCAGCTTAAGGGGGCGGGTGAACACTGAAGCTTTCTTT
cdr3_aa: CASSLRGRVNTEAFF
d_call: TRBD1
v_call: TRBV7-9
clone_size: NA
j_call: TRBJ1-1

cdr3_nt: TGTGCCAGCGGTACAGGGTATGGCTACACCTTC
cdr3_aa: CASGTGYGYTF
d_call: NA
v_call: TRBV6-5
clone_size: NA
j_call: TRBJ1-2

cdr3_nt: TGTGCCAGCAGCATAGGGGACGGGGGATCGTATGAGCAGTTCTTC
cdr3_aa: CASSIGDGGSYEQFF
d_call: NA
v_call: TRBV7-8
clone_size: once
j_call: TRBJ2-1

cdr3_nt: TGTGCCAGCAGTTACTCTGGACAGCCGCAATCGTATGGCTACACCTTC
cdr3_aa: CASSYSGQPQSYGYTF
d_call: NA
v_call: TRBV6-6
clone_size: once
j_call: TRBJ1-2

cdr3_nt: TGTGCCAGCAGCTTAAAGTGGGCGAACTATGGCTACACCTTC
cdr3_aa: CASSLKWANYGYTF
d_call: NA
v_call: TRBV11-2
clone_size: once
j_call: TRBJ1-2

cdr3_nt: TGTGCCAGCAGGTCGCCGGGACAGGGGAATTCCTACGAGCAGTACTTC
cdr3_aa: CASRSPGQGNSYEQYF
d_call: TRBD1
v_call: TRBV11-2
clone_size: NA
j_call: TRBJ2-7

cdr3_nt: TGCAGCGTTTGGACAGGGATGAACACCGGGGAGCTGTTTTTT
cdr3_aa: CSVWTGMNTGELFF
d_call: TRBD1
v_call: TRBV29-1
clone_size: NA
j_call: TRBJ2-2

cdr3_nt: TGTGCCAGCTCACCACCGGAGGGGGCGCGGGGCTACACCTTC
cdr3_aa: CASSPPEGARGYTF
d_call: TRBD1
v_call: TRBV18
clone_size: NA
j_call: TRBJ1-2